A selection of T cell receptor beta chains follows, all from one sample in a study of T-cell memory formation after mild COVID-19. TCRdb reprocessed the 5' RACE reads via MiXCR and lists one record per CDR3 protein. Here the sample spans hundreds of thousands of distinct CDR3 sequences, under 25% being singletons. The sample was PBMCs or a T cell subset sorted from them (not recorded which). The source of these receptors is an adult woman who had mild COVID-19 (a few samples of this study predate the infection). Cell type and time point are not known. Both conserved end residues are part of each CDR3. A D gene is named only where the DNA matches it firmly. Clone size is not always given. Where it is, it says once, few, many or a class for expanded clones.

D: .
size: .
J: TRBJ2-7
V: TRBV10-3
CDR3: CAISGGSYEQYF
DNA: TGTGCCATCAGTGGAGGGAGCTACGAGCAGTACTTC

D: TRBD2
size: .
J: TRBJ2-1
V: TRBV20-1
CDR3: CSARGFGGAHDNEQFF
DNA: TGCAGTGCTAGAGGCTTCGGGGGGGCCCACGACAATGAGCAGTTCTTC

D: .
size: few
J: TRBJ2-7
V: TRBV5-5
CDR3: CASSVRVAVIDEQYF
DNA: TGTGCCAGCAGCGTGCGGGTAGCAGTCATAGACGAGCAGTACTTC

D: .
size: .
J: TRBJ2-1
V: TRBV15
CDR3: CATSRDYRYEQFF
DNA: TGTGCCACCAGCAGAGATTATCGGTATGAGCAGTTCTTC

D: .
size: .
J: TRBJ2-7
V: TRBV7-9
CDR3: CASSPSATGSYEQYF
DNA: TGTGCCAGCAGCCCCTCAGCGACCGGCTCTTACGAGCAGTACTTC

D: TRBD1
size: .
J: TRBJ1-5
V: TRBV12-3/TRBV12-4
CDR3: CASSPRDRLSNQPQHF
DNA: TGTGCCAGCAGTCCAAGGGACAGACTTAGCAATCAGCCCCAGCATTTT

D: TRBD1
size: .
J: TRBJ2-2
V: TRBV6-6
CDR3: CASSHRGKTGELFF
DNA: TGTGCCAGCAGTCACAGGGGCAAGACCGGGGAGCTGTTTTTT

D: TRBD2
size: few
J: TRBJ2-4
V: TRBV4-3
CDR3: CASSQGTSGDLAKNIQYF
DNA: TGCGCCAGCAGCCAAGGAACTAGCGGCGACTTAGCCAAAAACATTCAGTACTTC

D: TRBD2
size: few
J: TRBJ2-1
V: TRBV20-1
CDR3: CSARGLAGVYNEQFF
DNA: TGCAGTGCTAGAGGACTAGCAGGCGTCTACAATGAGCAGTTCTTC

D: .
size: few
J: TRBJ2-3
V: TRBV27
CDR3: CASSLSYGSPTDTQYF
DNA: TGTGCCAGCAGTTTATCGTACGGGAGCCCCACAGATACGCAGTATTTT

D: .
size: .
J: TRBJ2-7
V: TRBV5-1
CDR3: CASSSTGRTLEEQYF
DNA: TGCGCCAGCAGCTCGACGGGACGCACGTTGGAGGAGCAGTACTTC

D: .
size: .
J: TRBJ1-5
V: TRBV7-8
CDR3: CASSPTGDFSNQPQHF
DNA: TGTGCCAGCAGCCCAACGGGGGACTTTAGCAATCAGCCCCAGCATTTT

D: .
size: .
J: TRBJ1-4
V: TRBV11-2
CDR3: CASSRRQILNEKLFF
DNA: TGTGCCAGCAGCCGACGACAGATCCTTAATGAAAAACTGTTTTTT

D: .
size: .
J: TRBJ1-2
V: TRBV5-1
CDR3: CASSLGLPKGYTF
DNA: TGCGCCAGCAGCTTGGGTCTTCCGAAAGGCTACACCTTC

D: .
size: .
J: TRBJ2-7
V: TRBV11-3
CDR3: CASSLGGPRPYEQYF
DNA: TGTGCCAGCAGCTTAGGGGGGCCTCGCCCCTACGAGCAGTACTTC

D: .
size: few
J: TRBJ2-7
V: TRBV12-3/TRBV12-4
CDR3: CASSLAQGDEQYF
DNA: TGTGCCAGCAGTTTGGCACAGGGTGACGAGCAGTACTTC

D: TRBD2
size: .
J: TRBJ2-1
V: TRBV7-8
CDR3: CASGTRGLAGGEQFF
DNA: TGTGCCAGCGGGACCCGGGGACTAGCGGGAGGTGAGCAGTTCTTC

D: .
size: few
J: TRBJ2-7
V: TRBV12-3/TRBV12-4
CDR3: CASSPPGAYEQYF
DNA: TGTGCCAGCAGTCCACCTGGGGCCTACGAGCAGTACTTC

D: .
size: .
J: TRBJ1-2
V: TRBV7-2
CDR3: CASSTGGVGYTF
DNA: TGTGCCAGCAGCACTGGGGGGGTCGGCTACACCTTC

D: TRBD1
size: few
J: TRBJ1-1
V: TRBV3-1
CDR3: CASSLRGQGTEAFF
DNA: TGTGCCAGCAGCCTCAGGGGGCAAGGCACTGAAGCTTTCTTT

D: TRBD1
size: many
J: TRBJ2-5
V: TRBV5-1
CDR3: CASSLGQGGETQYF
DNA: TGCGCCAGCAGCCTGGGACAGGGAGGAGAGACCCAGTACTTC

D: .
size: .
J: TRBJ2-7
V: TRBV12-3/TRBV12-4
CDR3: CATSGGVSYEQYF
DNA: TGTGCCACTTCTGGAGGGGTCTCCTACGAGCAGTACTTC

D: .
size: .
J: TRBJ2-1
V: TRBV14
CDR3: CASSQGDSFQIAYNEQFF
DNA: TGTGCCAGCAGCCAGGGGGATTCATTCCAAATAGCCTACAATGAGCAGTTCTTC

D: .
size: .
J: TRBJ1-1
V: TRBV29-1
CDR3: CSVVTGSTEAFF
DNA: TGCAGCGTTGTGACCGGGAGCACTGAAGCTTTCTTT

D: TRBD2
size: few
J: TRBJ2-3
V: TRBV20-1
CDR3: CSARVAGAGTDTQYF
DNA: TGCAGTGCTAGAGTAGCGGGAGCGGGGACAGATACGCAGTATTTT

D: TRBD2
size: .
J: TRBJ2-3
V: TRBV7-2
CDR3: CASSTQTSGSGDTQYF
DNA: TGTGCCAGCAGCACCCAGACTAGCGGGAGCGGGGATACGCAGTATTTT

D: .
size: few
J: TRBJ1-5
V: TRBV6-1
CDR3: CASILAGQSYQPQHF
DNA: TGTGCCAGCATACTAGCTGGACAGAGCTATCAGCCCCAGCATTTT

D: .
size: .
J: TRBJ1-1
V: TRBV7-9
CDR3: CASSLEPGTEAFF
DNA: TGTGCCAGCAGCCTAGAGCCGGGAACTGAAGCTTTCTTT

D: TRBD2
size: .
J: TRBJ2-2
V: TRBV12-3/TRBV12-4
CDR3: CASSPPLAGGYTGELFF
DNA: TGTGCCAGCAGTCCACCGCTAGCGGGAGGGTACACCGGGGAGCTGTTTTTT

D: .
size: .
J: TRBJ1-4
V: TRBV4-2
CDR3: CASSQDLTGGEKLFF
DNA: TGTGCCAGCAGCCAAGATTTGACGGGAGGTGAAAAACTGTTTTTT